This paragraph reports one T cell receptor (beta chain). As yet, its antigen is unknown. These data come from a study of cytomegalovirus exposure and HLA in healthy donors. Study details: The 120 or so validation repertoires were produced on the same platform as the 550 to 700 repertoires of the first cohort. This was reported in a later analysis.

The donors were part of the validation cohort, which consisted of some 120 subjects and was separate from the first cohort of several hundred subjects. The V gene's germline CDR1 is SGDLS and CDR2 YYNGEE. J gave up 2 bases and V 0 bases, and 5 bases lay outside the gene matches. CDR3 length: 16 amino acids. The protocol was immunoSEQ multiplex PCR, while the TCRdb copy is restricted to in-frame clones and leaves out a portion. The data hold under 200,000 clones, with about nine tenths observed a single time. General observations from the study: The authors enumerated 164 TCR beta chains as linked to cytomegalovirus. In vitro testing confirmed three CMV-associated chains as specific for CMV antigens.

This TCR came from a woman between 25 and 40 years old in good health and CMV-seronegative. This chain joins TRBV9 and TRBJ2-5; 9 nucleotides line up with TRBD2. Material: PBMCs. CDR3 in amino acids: CASSVGGREFQETQYF. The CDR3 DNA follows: TGTGCCAGCAGCGTAGGCGGGAGGGAGTTTCAAGAGACCCAGTACTTC.